The rows below give T cell receptor beta chains drawn from one sample of a study of CD8+ T cells in alopecia areata. The repertoire was sequenced with immunoSEQ multiplex PCR; TCRdb's copy has only in-frame clones and lacks some. The sample lists roughly 200,000 clones, about 40% seen once, with 2% to 3% in the top ten. Source: CD4+ T cells sorted from blood, taken around week 36, from a patient treated with tofacitinib. These receptor sequences come from a human donor with alopecia areata. The CDR3 runs from the conserved cysteine through the conserved F or W. D genes are given only for firm matches. Not all rows give a size; the values are once, few, many and, for expanded clones, a class.

TRBV30	many	TRBJ2-3	-	TGTGCCTGGGCTACCACAGATACGCAGTATTTT	CAWATTDTQYF
TRBV29-1	few	TRBJ2-7	-	TGCAGCGCATGGGACCGATCCTACGAGCAGTACTTC	CSAWDRSYEQYF
TRBV30	-	TRBJ1-1	-	TGTGCCTGGAGTGAGGACACTGAAGCTTTCTTT	CAWSEDTEAFF
TRBV6-1	-	TRBJ2-5	TRBD2	TGTGCCAGCAGAGCTAGCGGGAGGTGGGAGACCCAGTACTTC	CASRASGRWETQYF
TRBV4-2	-	TRBJ2-5	-	TGTGCCAGCAGCCAAGATCAACCTTCCAGGGGTTATCGGCATCAAGAGACCCAGTACTTC	CASSQDQPSRGYRHQETQYF
TRBV6-6	-	TRBJ2-5	-	TGTGCCAGCAGTTTAGACAGCCAAGAGACCCAGTACTTC	CASSLDSQETQYF
TRBV7-2	-	TRBJ2-3	TRBD2	TGTGCCAGCAGCTTAGCGAATAGCGGGAGTAAAGATACGCAGTATTTT	CASSLANSGSKDTQYF
TRBV7-9	-	TRBJ1-1	-	TGTGCCAGCAGCTTTGGCGGTCTGAACACTGAAGCTTTCTTT	CASSFGGLNTEAFF
TRBV5-1	-	TRBJ2-5	TRBD1	TGCGCCAGCAGCTTACAGGGGTTTGAGACCCAGTACTTC	CASSLQGFETQYF
TRBV7-7	-	TRBJ2-5	-	TGTGCCAGCAGCTTAGGAACTACACAAGAGACCCAGTACTTC	CASSLGTTQETQYF
TRBV7-9	few	TRBJ2-7	TRBD1	TGTGCCAGCAGTCTACCCGCCGGGACAGGGGGTGACGAGCAGTACTTC	CASSLPAGTGGDEQYF
TRBV30	-	TRBJ2-3	-	TGTGCCTCCCCCGCGGTGGTTGGTACGCAGTATTTT	CASPAVVGTQYF
TRBV6-6	-	TRBJ2-7	-	TGTGCCAGCAGTAACGCCCCCTACGAGCAGTACTTC	CASSNAPYEQYF
TRBV7-9	-	TRBJ1-1	-	TGTGCCAGCAGCTTCTCCCAGAACACTGAAGCTTTCTTT	CASSFSQNTEAFF
TRBV9	-	TRBJ1-2	-	TGTGCCAGCAGCCCTGTCCCGGGGCGGGATGGCTACACCTTC	CASSPVPGRDGYTF
TRBV7-3	-	TRBJ2-1	TRBD1	TGTGCCAGCAGCCGCCAATCGGGACAGTACAATGAGCAGTTCTTC	CASSRQSGQYNEQFF
TRBV5-8	-	TRBJ2-5	-	TGTGCCAGCAACAAAGGGGGACAACAAGAGACCCAGTACTTC	CASNKGGQQETQYF
TRBV6-5	-	TRBJ1-5	-	TGTGCCAGCAGTTACGGAGCGTTGGGTCAGCCCCAGCATTTT	CASSYGALGQPQHF
TRBV30	-	TRBJ1-2	-	TGTGCCTGGAAGTTCGGTCAGGGAACGGATGGCTACACCTTC	CAWKFGQGTDGYTF
TRBV5-4	-	TRBJ2-5	-	TGTGCCAGTTGGGAGGACAACAACCTAAGAGAGACCCAGTACTTC	CASWEDNNLRETQYF
TRBV28	-	TRBJ2-5	-	TGTGCCAGCAGCCCTGGGCGGGGAGAGACCCAGTACTTC	CASSPGRGETQYF
TRBV15	-	TRBJ2-1	-	TGTGCCACCAGCAGAGTCATGTCTAGCGTATACAATGAGCAGTTCTTC	CATSRVMSSVYNEQFF
TRBV19	-	TRBJ2-3	TRBD1	TGTGCCAGTAGTCTCGGACAGGGGGTCACAGATACGCAGTATTTT	CASSLGQGVTDTQYF
TRBV5-1	-	TRBJ2-7	TRBD1	TGCGCCAGCAGCGCAAGACAGGGGCGCTCCTACGAGCAGTACTTC	CASSARQGRSYEQYF
TRBV13	-	TRBJ2-3	-	TGTGCCAGCAGCACGCGATTATCGGACACAGATACGCAGTATTTT	CASSTRLSDTDTQYF